A selection of T cell receptor beta chains follows, all from one sample in a study of blood T cell repertoires in COVID-19. The repertoire was sequenced with immunoSEQ multiplex PCR; TCRdb's copy has only in-frame clones and lacks some. The data show 350,000 to 450,000 clones, approximately 90% seen once. Sequenced sample: PBMCs or T cells enriched from blood (not recorded which). The receptors were sampled from a woman aged 40 to 50 who had been exposed to COVID-19. The CDR3 runs from the conserved cysteine through the conserved F or W.

v_call | cdr3_aa
TRBV11-2 | CASSLGRDQPQHF
TRBV5-4 | CASRGEVNEKLFF
TRBV27 | CASSLKPGQGNGYTF
TRBV12-5 | CASGLATGGFGNTIYF
TRBV14 | CASSQQGVGNAIYF
TRBV21-1 | CASDDREDTGELFF
TRBV5-1 | CASSLGRGGSSSYEQYF
TRBV2 | CASSSRPLAGAVGFSLRDTQYF
TRBV5-1 | CASSHGTGGDYGYTF
TRBV24-1 | CATSDVGGPLPQHF
TRBV19 | CASLRTDFNTEAFF
TRBV6-5 | CASSHNDRGRETQYF
TRBV2 | CASSIRLAGDNEQFF
TRBV19 | CASSTREQGLMNTEAFF
TRBV2 | CASRNRGDGELFF
TRBV6-5 | CASRRLAGPTDEQFF
TRBV12-3/TRBV12-4 | CASSFSYNEQFF
TRBV27 | CASSSTSERYGYTF
TRBV23-1 | CASSHCGTSGRFDYYEQYF
TRBV30 | CAWTGQATNNSPLHF
TRBV30 | CAWGGATGSGNTIYF
TRBV7-6 | CASSRGTGNMGGVYEQYF
TRBV19 | CASEATGVTEAFF
TRBV3-1/TRBV3-2 | CASSQAQGRGSPLHF
TRBV15 | CATSRELSSGNTIYF
TRBV11-1 | CASSFGNTEAFF
TRBV3-1/TRBV3-2 | CASSQTRGSYEQYF
TRBV6-2/TRBV6-3 | CASSWGGSEAFF
TRBV5-4 | CASSFDMGGGPQHF
TRBV7-2 | CASSTYSEQFF
TRBV5-1 | CASSQHSDRGRGGYTF
TRBV5-1 | CASSLAIRDHLRGNTEAFF
TRBV24-1 | CATSDSWGGTDTQYF
TRBV19 | CASTRTGNTGANVLTF
TRBV18 | CASSPRVGNEKLFF
TRBV5-1 | CASRPTGPSYEQYF
TRBV6-5 | CASSRTRNTEAFF
TRBV24-1 | CATTPGQLLPWAESNMEYF
TRBV3-1/TRBV3-2 | CASSQTGGYTF
TRBV5-1 | CASSLEAGGSSHEQYF
TRBV9 | CASSVHRDGEAFF
TRBV5-1 | CASSLEGQGTNQPQHF
TRBV5-1 | CASSRLDSMNTEAFF
TRBV18 | CASSPLQNTEAFF
TRBV24-1 | CATSRGTGGVTDTQYF